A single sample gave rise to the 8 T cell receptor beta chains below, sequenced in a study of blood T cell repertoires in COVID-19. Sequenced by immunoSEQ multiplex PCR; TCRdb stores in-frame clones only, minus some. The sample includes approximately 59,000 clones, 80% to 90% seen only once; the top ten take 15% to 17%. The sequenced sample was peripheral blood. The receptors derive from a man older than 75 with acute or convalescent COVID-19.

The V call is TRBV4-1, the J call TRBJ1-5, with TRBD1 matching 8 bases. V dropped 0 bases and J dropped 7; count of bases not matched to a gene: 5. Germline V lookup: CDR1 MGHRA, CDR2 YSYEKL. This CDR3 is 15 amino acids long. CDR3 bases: TGCGCCAGCAGCCAAGATCCAGGGGGCAGACAGCCCCAGCATTTT. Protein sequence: CASSQDPGGRQPQHF.

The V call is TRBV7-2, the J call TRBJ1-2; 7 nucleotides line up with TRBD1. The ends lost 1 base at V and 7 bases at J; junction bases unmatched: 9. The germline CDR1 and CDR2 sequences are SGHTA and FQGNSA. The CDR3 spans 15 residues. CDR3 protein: CASSLEGQNSRGYTF. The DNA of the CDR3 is TGTGCCAGCAGCTTAGAGGGACAGAATTCTCGTGGCTACACCTTC.

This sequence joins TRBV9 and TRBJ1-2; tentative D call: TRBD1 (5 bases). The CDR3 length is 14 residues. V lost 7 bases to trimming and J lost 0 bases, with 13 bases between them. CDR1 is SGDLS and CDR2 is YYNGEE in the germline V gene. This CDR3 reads CASSRQPTNYGYTF. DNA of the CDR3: TGTGCCAGCTCCCGACAGCCAACTAACTATGGCTACACCTTC.

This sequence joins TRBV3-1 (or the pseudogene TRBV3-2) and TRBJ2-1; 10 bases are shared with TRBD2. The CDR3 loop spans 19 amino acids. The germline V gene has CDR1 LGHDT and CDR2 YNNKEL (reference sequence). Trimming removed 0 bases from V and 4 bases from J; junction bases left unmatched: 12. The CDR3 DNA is TGTGCCAGCAGCCAAGAATCGGGCCAGCGGGAGGGTGGGTACAATGAGCAGTTCTTC. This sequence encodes CASSQESGQREGGYNEQFF.

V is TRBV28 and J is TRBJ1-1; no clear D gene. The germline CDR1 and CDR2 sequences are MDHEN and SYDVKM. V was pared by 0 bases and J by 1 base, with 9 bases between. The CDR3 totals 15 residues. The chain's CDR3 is CASSLWAGENTEAFF. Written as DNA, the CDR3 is TGTGCCAGCAGTTTATGGGCCGGAGAGAACACTGAAGCTTTCTTT.

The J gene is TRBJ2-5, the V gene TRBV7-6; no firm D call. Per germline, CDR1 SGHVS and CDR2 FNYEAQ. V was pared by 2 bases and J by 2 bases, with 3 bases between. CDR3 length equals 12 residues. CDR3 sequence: CASSLPQETQYF. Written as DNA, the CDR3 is TGTGCCAGCAGCTTACCTCAAGAGACCCAGTACTTC.

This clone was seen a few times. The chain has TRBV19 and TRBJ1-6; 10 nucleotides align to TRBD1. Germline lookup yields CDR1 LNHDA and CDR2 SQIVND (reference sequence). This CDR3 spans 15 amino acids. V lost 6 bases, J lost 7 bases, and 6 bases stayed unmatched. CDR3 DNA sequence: TGTGCCAGTAGCACCGACAGGGGGCAAAATTCACCCCTCCACTTT. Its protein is CASSTDRGQNSPLHF.

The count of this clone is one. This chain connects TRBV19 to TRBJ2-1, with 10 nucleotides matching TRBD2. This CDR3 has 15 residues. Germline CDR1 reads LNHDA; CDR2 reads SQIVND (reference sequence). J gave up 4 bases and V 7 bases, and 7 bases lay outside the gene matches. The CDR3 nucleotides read TGTGCCAGTACCCGGGCTAGCGGGGGATACAATGAGCAGTTCTTC. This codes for CASTRASGGYNEQFF.